Sequencing of this T cell receptor (beta chain) was carried out in a study of T cells in Graves' hyperthyroidism and ophthalmopathy (dated by TCRdb to the late 2010s). Describing the broader study: Peripheral blood was sampled at the time of initial diagnosis, prior to any treatment. Whether ophthalmopathy could be predicted prospectively was tested in an independent validation cohort made up of about 20 hyperthyroidism patients plus 17 patients who later progressed to ophthalmopathy. Once sampling was done, hyperthyroidism patients were given methimazole at a starting dose of 30 mg daily, whereas ophthalmopathy patients were given high-dose intravenous methylprednisolone. In addition, the study compared T-cell repertoires in thyroid tissue and in blood from several Graves' hyperthyroidism patients. TCR Vbeta CDR3 sequencing of roughly 140 peripheral blood samples (more than 40 ophthalmopathy, about 74 hyperthyroidism and 17 progressor patients) is reported in the paper. To identify distinguishing TCR V-J signatures, a discovery cohort of around 100 patients was used, comprising 43 with Graves' ophthalmopathy and roughly 60 with stable Graves' hyperthyroidism. The 100 or so discovery patients were randomly split 7:3 into training and test sets.

There are a few counts of this clonotype. Its antigen is still unknown. The input lacks base qualities; no much larger clone sits a single base away. CDR1 MNHNS and CDR2 SASEGT are derived from the germline V gene. The CDR3 holds 13 amino acids from the cysteine to the phenylalanine. Only the CDR3 DNA stays, 39 bases, in frame from base 1. V is clipped by 5 bases and J by 12 bases, and the sequence between their germline boundaries is 17 bases long. The TCR beta CDR3 regions were amplified from the RNA transcripts. The TCR CDR3 was subjected to a first round of RT-PCR using the HTBI primer set and the Qiagen OneStep RT-PCR kit. The libraries were constructed in a second round of multiplex PCR and then size-selected and purified. Paired-end sequencing of the libraries was performed with 100 bp reads on an Illumina HiSeq2000. From the authors' description of their analysis: SOAPnuke was used to process the raw data, removing reads that contained adapters or uncalled bases, had a mean Phred below 15, or lacked an exact match to the constant primer or identifier. COPE v1.2.5 was used to merge high-quality paired reads, and clonotypes were defined as unique nucleotide sequences. MiTCR v1.1 was used to align the clonotypes against IMGT TRBV, TRBD and TRBJ reference segments. The analysis included only V-J combinations with a frequency above 0.0001, which together covered roughly 99% of the repertoires. A TCS score was defined as the ratio between F50 (clonal expansion) and ExV (chaos), using BLOSUM62-based TCRdist between CDR3 peptides within each V-J. Welch's t-statistics and random forest reduced 450 to 600 V-J features to fewer than 15, which were used in a naive Bayes classifier (R e1071). The raw public data were reprocessed by TCRdb itself: fastp quality trimming at Q25, MiXCR clonotype calling, in-frame beta chains only. Each record represents a unique CDR3 protein, reported with the most common genes and DNA among its rows. None of the V and J calls come from the authors' own analysis; TCRdb made them. The sample table contains approximately 560,000 distinct CDR3 sequences; only one count was recorded for 15% to 18% of them. Under 7.5% of the sample is taken by the ten largest.

Overall study outcomes, separate from this receptor: A 13 V-J signature model separated ophthalmopathy from stable hyperthyroidism, with around 90% sensitivity and about 81% specificity in cross-validation and 80%/75% in testing. No statistical method was used to fix the sample size in advance, and group allocation was not hidden from the investigators. In validation, the model predicted progression to ophthalmopathy with 65% to 71% sensitivity and around 72% specificity, a median of 6.5 months before onset. Most expanded thyroid clonotypes (frequency above 0.001) were also detected in blood, a finding suggesting that blood repertoires may reflect thyroid immune responses.

Graves' hyperthyroidism was defined as stable when no progression to ophthalmopathy occurred over 18 months of follow-up. Hyperthyroidism patients were aged 18 to 65 years and newly diagnosed, with disease duration of less than 2 months. Exclusion was applied to patients with uncontrolled infections, other autoimmune diseases, pregnancy or lactation. Diagnoses were established on the basis of clinical symptoms, serum thyroxine and TRAb, thyroid ultrasound, and orbital computed tomography. Ficoll-Paque density gradient centrifugation was used to isolate PBMCs from 8 to 10 ml of fresh peripheral blood. Total RNA was extracted with Trizol reagent, and quality was checked on an Agilent 2100 Bioanalyzer.

Sequencing was carried out using blood. This receptor was obtained from a woman aged 25 to 39 with Graves' hyperthyroidism. The chain employs TRBV6-1 and TRBJ2-1; D gene: possibly TRBD1, on 7 matching bases. The base sequence is TGTGCCAGCAGTTCTAGTGGGGGGACAGTGCAGTTCTTC. Its protein reads: CASSSSGGTVQFF.